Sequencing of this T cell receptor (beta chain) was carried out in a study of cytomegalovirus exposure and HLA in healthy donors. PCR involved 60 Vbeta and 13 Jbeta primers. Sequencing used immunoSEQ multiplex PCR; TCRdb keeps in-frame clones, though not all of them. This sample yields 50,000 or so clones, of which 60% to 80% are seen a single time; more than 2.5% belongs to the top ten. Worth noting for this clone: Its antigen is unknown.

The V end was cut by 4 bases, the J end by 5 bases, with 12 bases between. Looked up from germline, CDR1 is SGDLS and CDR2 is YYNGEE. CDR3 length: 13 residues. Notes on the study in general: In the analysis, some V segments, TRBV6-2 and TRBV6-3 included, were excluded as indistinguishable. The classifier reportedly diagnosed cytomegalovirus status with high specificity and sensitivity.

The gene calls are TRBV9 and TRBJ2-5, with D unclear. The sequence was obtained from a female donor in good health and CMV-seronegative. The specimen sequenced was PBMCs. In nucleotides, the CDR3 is TGTGCCAGCAGCCCCTCCCCAACTGAGACCCAGTACTTC. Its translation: CASSPSPTETQYF.